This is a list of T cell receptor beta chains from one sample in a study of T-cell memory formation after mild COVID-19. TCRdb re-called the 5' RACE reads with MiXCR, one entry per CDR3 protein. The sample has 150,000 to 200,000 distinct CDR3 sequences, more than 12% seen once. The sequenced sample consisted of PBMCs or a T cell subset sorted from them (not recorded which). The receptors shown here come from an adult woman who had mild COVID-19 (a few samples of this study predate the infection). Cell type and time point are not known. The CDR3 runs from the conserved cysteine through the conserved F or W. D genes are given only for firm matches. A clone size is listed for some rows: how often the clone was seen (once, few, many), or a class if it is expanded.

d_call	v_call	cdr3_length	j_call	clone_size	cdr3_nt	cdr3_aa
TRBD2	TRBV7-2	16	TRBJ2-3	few	TGTGCCAGCAGCCCGAGGCGGGGGGCGGTAGCAGATACGCAGTATTTT	CASSPRRGAVADTQYF
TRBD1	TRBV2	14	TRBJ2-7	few	TGTGCCAGCAGGGGGGACAGAATCTCCTACGAGCAGTACTTC	CASRGDRISYEQYF
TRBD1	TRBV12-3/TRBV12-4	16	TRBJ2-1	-	TGTGCCAGCAGAGAAAGACAGGGCGAAGGAGACAATGAGCAGTTCTTC	CASRERQGEGDNEQFF
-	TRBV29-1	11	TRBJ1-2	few	TGCAGCGTTGAGGTAGGGGATGGCTACACCTTC	CSVEVGDGYTF
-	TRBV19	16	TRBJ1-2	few	TGTGCCAGTAGTCTGATAACCGGAGAGGCTGCTTCTCGCTACACCTTC	CASSLITGEAASRYTF
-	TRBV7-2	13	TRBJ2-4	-	TGTGCCAGCAGCTCCCCCCTGAAAAACATTCAGTACTTC	CASSSPLKNIQYF
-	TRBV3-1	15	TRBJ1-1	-	TGTGCCAGCAGCCGCAATGGAAGGGGCCACACTGAAGCTTTCTTT	CASSRNGRGHTEAFF
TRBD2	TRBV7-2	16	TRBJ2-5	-	TGTGCCAGCAGCGACTCAAGCGGGAGGGCCTCGGAGACCCAGTACTTC	CASSDSSGRASETQYF
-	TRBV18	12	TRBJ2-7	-	TGTGCCAGCTCAAGGCAGGGTGACGAGCAGTACTTC	CASSRQGDEQYF
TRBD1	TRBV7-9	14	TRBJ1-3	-	TGTGCCAGCAGCCCGGGGACAGGAGGAAACACCATATATTTT	CASSPGTGGNTIYF
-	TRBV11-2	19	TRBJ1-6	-	TGTGCCAGCAGCCTGTATCCCGGGCCACAGAGCTCCTATAATTCACCCCTCCACTTT	CASSLYPGPQSSYNSPLHF
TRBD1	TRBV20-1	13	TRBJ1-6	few	TGCAGTGCTAGGGGGACAGTAAATTCACCCCTCCACTTT	CSARGTVNSPLHF
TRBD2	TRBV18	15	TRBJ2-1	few	TGTGCCAGCTCACCACCGGGCGGGAGGGCCGATGAGCAGTTCTTC	CASSPPGGRADEQFF
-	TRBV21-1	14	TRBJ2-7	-	TGTGCCAGCAGCTTCCGGGACAGGGGATACGAGCAGTACTTC	CASSFRDRGYEQYF